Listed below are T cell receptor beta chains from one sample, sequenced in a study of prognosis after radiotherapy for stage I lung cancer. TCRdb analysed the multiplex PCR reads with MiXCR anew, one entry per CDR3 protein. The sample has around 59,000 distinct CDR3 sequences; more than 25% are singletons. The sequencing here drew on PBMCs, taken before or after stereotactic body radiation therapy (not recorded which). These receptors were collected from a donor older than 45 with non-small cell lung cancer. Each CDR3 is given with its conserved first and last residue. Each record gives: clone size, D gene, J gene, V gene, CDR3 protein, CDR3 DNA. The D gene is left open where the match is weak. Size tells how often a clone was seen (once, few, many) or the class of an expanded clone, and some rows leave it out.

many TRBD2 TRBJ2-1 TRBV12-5 CASGYHSGLAGIQSSYNEQFF TGTGCTAGTGGGTACCACTCCGGACTAGCGGGGATCCAAAGCTCCTACAATGAGCAGTTCTTC
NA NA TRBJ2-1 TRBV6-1 CASSEGKGAGYNEQFF TGTGCCAGCAGTGAAGGCAAGGGAGCTGGTTACAATGAGCAGTTCTTC
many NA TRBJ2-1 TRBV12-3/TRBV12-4 CASSQTWEQFF TGTGCCAGCAGCCAGACCTGGGAGCAGTTCTTC
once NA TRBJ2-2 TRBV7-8 CASSLVGRPTGELFF TGTGCCAGCAGCTTAGTGGGGAGGCCCACCGGGGAGCTGTTTTTT
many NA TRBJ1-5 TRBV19 CASSIMVGTGQPQHF TGTGCCAGTAGTATAATGGTAGGTACCGGGCAGCCCCAGCATTTT
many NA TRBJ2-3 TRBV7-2 CASSLVIRPGGTDTQYF TGTGCCAGCAGCTTAGTAATACGGCCAGGGGGCACAGATACGCAGTATTTT
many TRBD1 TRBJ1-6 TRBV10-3 CAIGTGGSYNSPLHF TGTGCCATCGGAACAGGGGGCTCCTATAATTCACCCCTCCACTTT
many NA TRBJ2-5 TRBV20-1 CSATALGPETQYF TGCAGTGCTACCGCTTTGGGCCCGGAGACCCAGTACTTC
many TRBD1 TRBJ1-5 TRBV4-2 CASSQGQGQPQHF TGTGCCAGCAGCCAAGGACAGGGTCAGCCCCAGCATTTT
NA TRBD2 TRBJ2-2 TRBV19 CAISGAIGGVWNTGELFF TGTGCCATTAGTGGGGCTATCGGGGGGGTGTGGAACACCGGGGAGCTGTTTTTT
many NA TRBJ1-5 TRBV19 CASSMDRGQPQHF TGTGCCAGTAGTATGGATAGGGGACAGCCCCAGCATTTT
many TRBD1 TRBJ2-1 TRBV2 CASEGGTGIDEQFF TGTGCCAGTGAGGGTGGGACAGGGATCGATGAGCAGTTCTTC
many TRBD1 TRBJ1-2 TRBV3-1 CASSQATGGLGYTF TGTGCCAGCAGCCAAGCAACAGGGGGCCTTGGCTACACCTTC
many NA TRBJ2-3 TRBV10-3 CAISGKAGAEDTQYF TGTGCCATCAGTGGTAAGGCGGGGGCGGAAGATACGCAGTATTTT